This T cell receptor (beta chain) was captured in a study of CD8 T cells in Susac syndrome. Random-hexamer reverse transcription was applied to roughly 0.45 to 1 ug RNA. Amplification of TCR beta CDR3 spanned 54 Vbeta and 13 Jbeta via immunoSEQ multiplex PCR. TCRdb independently ran MiXCR on the immunoSEQ multiplex PCR reads; one entry per CDR3 protein. The sample lists approximately 120,000 distinct CDR3 sequences; over 85% were seen once. The authors negatively isolated CD8+ and CD4+ T cells and FACS-enriched TEMRA cells. The trim removed 3 bases at V and 5 bases at J, leaving 6 bases unmatched. CDR3 size: 17 residues. Germline V CDR1 and CDR2: LNHDA, SQIVND (reference sequence).

Sequenced material: CD8+ T cells from PBMCs. The receptor comes from a human donor with multiple sclerosis. The chain joins TRBV19 to TRBJ2-1; TRBD2 aligns across 14 bases. DNA for the CDR3: TGTGCCAGTAGTATCAGACTAGCGGGAGGGCCACACAATGAGCAGTTCTTC. Amino acid sequence: CASSIRLAGGPHNEQFF.